Below, one T cell receptor (beta chain) is given with its context. The antigen remains unidentified. The record originates from a study of OX40 agonist ivuxolimab in advanced cancers. Looking at the study overall: Cohort: about 82% men, mean age roughly 60, aged about 20 to 90. General study results and limits: Clonal expansion among partial responders at 0.1-3.0 mg/kg ranked near the lowest.

Autoimmune disease history or systemic immunosuppression led to patients being barred. Generated by immunoSEQ multiplex PCR, the TCRdb table keeps only in-frame clones and is missing some. The sample comprises 40,000 to 50,000 clones, 88% of which are singletons, and over 50% rests with the top ten. The length of the CDR3 is 16 residues. Germline V gene sequence: CDR1 MNHEY, CDR2 SMNVEV (reference sequence). V was clipped by 4 bases and J by 5 bases, with 17 bases between them. The chain employs TRBV27 and TRBJ2-2, with D tentatively TRBD2 (5 bases). The TCR originated in an adult with an advanced solid tumor such as melanoma, head and neck, liver or kidney cancer. Source: CD4+ or CD8+ T cells sorted from blood, taken in a trial of the OX40 agonist ivuxolimab. The CDR3 region has the DNA TGTGCCAGCAGTTCTGGCCCCAGTTGGGAGACCGGGGAGCTGTTTTTT. Protein product: CASSSGPSWETGELFF.